Presented here are 21 T cell receptor beta chains from one specimen sequenced in a study of Graves' ophthalmopathy and Graves' hyperthyroidism (dated 2018 in TCRdb). Instrument on record: Illumina HiSeq 2000. TCR beta CDR3 regions were amplified from RNA transcripts for repertoire sequencing. The first round was an RT-PCR using HTBI primers with the Qiagen OneStep RT-PCR kit, and this first round was followed by a second-round multiplex PCR, then size selection and purification. TCRdb reran the public reads through fastp at Q25 and MiXCR, keeping productive beta chains. Here each entry gathers all rows of one CDR3 protein and keeps the most common genes and DNA. The sample data list over a million distinct CDR3 sequences, and roughly two fifths of these were observed just once. The top ten constitute more than 9.5% of the sample. The sequencing input was peripheral blood or thyroid tissue (not recorded which). These receptors originate from an adult man with Graves' hyperthyroidism.

V usage is TRBV10-3 and J usage is TRBJ1-5; 9 bases are a match to TRBD1. CDR3 size: 17 residues. Germline assignment: CDR1 ENHRY and CDR2 SYGVKD. V lost 10 bases and J lost 7; bases outside the gene matches: 20. The CDR3 region has the DNA TGTGCCACGCGATCAATTGAGGGACAGGGTTTATACCAGCCCCAGCATTTT. Its protein is CATRSIEGQGLYQPQHF.

This clonotype was observed at least ten times. The J gene is TRBJ1-1, the V gene TRBV5-8; D gene uncertain. Germline V gene sequence: CDR1 SGHTS, CDR2 YDEGEE. CDR3 size: 11 residues. V was trimmed by 4 bases and J by 4 bases, leaving 5 bases between them. The CDR3 loop reads CASSRTTEAFF. CDR3 DNA: TGTGCCAGCAGCAGAACCACTGAAGCTTTCTTT.

This clonotype was seen repeatedly, ten times or more. The chain has TRBV7-2 and TRBJ1-5; TRBD1 aligns across 7 bases. The V segment lost 4 bases and the J segment 5 bases; nucleotides outside the gene matches: 8. Germline assignment: CDR1 SGHTA and CDR2 FQGNSA. The CDR3 has 15 residues. As DNA, the CDR3 is TGTGCCAGCAGCTCTAGCACAGGGGCCTATCAGCCCCAGCATTTT. This encodes CASSSSTGAYQPQHF.

The chain employs TRBV10-1 and TRBJ1-1; a possible D gene is TRBD1 (5 bases). The CDR3 loop spans 15 amino acids. The V end lost 0 bases, the J end lost 3 bases, and 11 bases lay between the germline ends. Germline CDR1 is WNHNN and CDR2 is SYGVQD (reference sequence). CDR3 loop: CASSESGEGYTEAFF. CDR3 nucleotides: TGCGCCAGCAGTGAGTCGGGGGAGGGGTACACTGAAGCTTTCTTT.

This chain joins TRBV29-1 and TRBJ2-7, with a possible D match to TRBD1 (5 bases). The CDR3 consists of 13 residues. Deletions cut 8 bases from V and 2 bases from J, with 16 bases between. The germline V gene has CDR1 SQVTM and CDR2 ANQGSEA. The CDR3 sequence: CSQDSQGTYEQYF. The CDR3 DNA is TGCAGCCAAGATTCTCAGGGAACCTACGAGCAGTACTTC.

The gene calls are TRBV20-1 and TRBJ2-3; 15 positions agree with TRBD2. CDR3 size: 16 residues. Germline values: CDR1 DFQATT, CDR2 SNEGSKA (reference sequence). Losses at the gene ends were 6 bases for V and 6 bases for J; bases not matched to a gene: 10. CDR3 sequence (DNA): TGCAGTGCCACCGGGACTAGCGGGAGGTTGAGGGATACGCAGTATTTT. Translated: CSATGTSGRLRDTQYF.

This clonotype was observed a few times. The chain recombines TRBV10-3 with TRBJ1-1, with D possibly TRBD1 on 5 matching bases. The CDR3 is 13 residues long. Looked up from germline, CDR1 is ENHRY and CDR2 is SYGVKD. Trimming removed 5 bases from V and 3 bases from J, with 10 bases in between. This chain's CDR3 is CAISRDDDTEAFF. The CDR3 region has the DNA TGTGCCATCAGTCGGGACGATGACACTGAAGCTTTCTTT.

This clonotype was observed many times. The germline gene is not matched at one end of the junction; a read error may be the cause. The rearrangement links TRBV7-9 to TRBJ2-7; the match to TRBD1 covers 9 bases. Germline-derived CDR1 and CDR2 are SEHNR and FQNEAQ (reference sequence). The CDR3 spans 12 residues. CDR3 nucleotide sequence: TGTGCCAGCAGCGCCCGACAGGGGGGCGGGGAATTC. Its protein product is CASSARQGGGEF.

Comment on this clonotype: This could be a read error, since a much larger clone is one nucleotide away. Likely a read error: the CDR3 ends without its conserved phenylalanine or tryptophan. V gene TRBV6-1 combines with J gene TRBJ1-1; D might be TRBD1 (6 bases). The CDR3 consists of 12 residues. V was clipped by 10 bases and J by 1 base, with 10 bases between them. Germline V CDR1 and CDR2: MNHNS, SASEGT. The DNA for the CDR3 is TGTGCCAACAGGGCCTCGAACACTGAAGCTTTCGTT. Translated, it gives CANRASNTEAFV.

With respect to this clonotype: With a much larger clone just one base away, this may be a read error. The chain combines TRBV10-3 with TRBJ1-1; 7 bases fit TRBD1. The V and J ends lost 6 bases and 0 bases, in that order; junction bases with no gene match: 4. The CDR3 extends over 14 amino acids. Germline V gene data show CDR1 as ENHRY and CDR2 as SYGVKD. The CDR3 sequence is CAIRQGVVNTEAFF. CDR3 sequence (DNA): TGTGCCATCAGGCAGGGGGTCGTGAACACTGAAGCTTTCTTT.

This clonotype showed up many times. The rearrangement links TRBV24-1 to TRBJ2-5; possibly TRBD1 or TRBD2 for D (5 bases each). Germline CDR1 KGHDR, CDR2 SFDVKD. The CDR3 is 15 residues long. V lost 4 bases and J lost 2, with 13 bases in between. CDR3 protein: CATSDRDWGQETQYF. CDR3 DNA: TGTGCCACCAGTGACAGGGATTGGGGGCAAGAGACCCAGTACTTC.

V gene TRBV19 combines with J gene TRBJ2-3; 8 bases align to TRBD2. The CDR3 totals 14 residues. Trimming at V came to 5 bases and at J to 5 bases, leaving 6 bases not matched to a gene. Per germline, CDR1 LNHDA and CDR2 SQIVND (reference sequence). CDR3 DNA: TGTGCCAGTAGTCCAGCGGGAGTCTTAGATACGCAGTATTTT. Its translation is CASSPAGVLDTQYF.

Points on this clonotype: A much bigger clone sits one base away, suggesting this may be a read error. This chain uses TRBV9 with TRBJ2-5; D gene unclear. The V end was cut by 4 bases, the J end by 5 bases, with 12 bases between. Germline-derived CDR1 and CDR2 are SGDLS and YYNGEE. The CDR3 has 13 amino acids. In nucleotides, the CDR3 is TGTGCCAGCAGCCCCCGGCGACGGGAGACCCAGTACTTC. It is translated as CASSPRRRETQYF.

This clonotype was seen ten or more times. The chain recombines TRBV7-9 with TRBJ1-1; D remains ambiguous. Per germline, CDR1 SEHNR and CDR2 FQNEAQ (reference sequence). V lost 5 bases and J 4 bases, leaving 8 bases between the germline ends. The CDR3 runs 12 residues. The CDR3 nucleotides read TGTGCCAGCAGCCAGAGGTTCACTGAAGCTTTCTTT. It is translated as CASSQRFTEAFF. Looking up the rest from reference TRBV7-9 and TRBJ1-1 gives the full variable domain: DTGVSQNPRHKITKRGQNVTFRCDPISEHNRLYWYRQTLGQGPEFLTYFQNEAQLEKSRLLSDRFSAERPKGSFSTLEIQRTEQGDSAMYLCASSQRFTEAFFGQGTRLTVV.

This clonotype was observed a handful of times. V gene TRBV7-9 combines with J gene TRBJ2-5, with 7 bases lining up with TRBD2. There are 15 residues in the CDR3. Germline CDR1 and CDR2: SEHNR and FQNEAQ (reference sequence). The trim removed 1 base at V and 4 bases at J, leaving 6 bases unmatched. CDR3 protein: CASSLGLGEGETQYF. CDR3 DNA: TGTGCCAGCAGCTTAGGTTTAGGGGAGGGAGAGACCCAGTACTTC.

The table lists this clonotype with a few counts. V is TRBV6-1 and J is TRBJ1-1; D possibly corresponds to TRBD1 (5 bases). V lost 1 base and J lost 6, with 15 bases in between. This CDR3 has 15 residues. CDR1 is MNHNS and CDR2 is SASEGT in the germline V gene. The CDR3 protein is CASSEGIGESAEAFF. DNA for the CDR3: TGTGCCAGCAGTGAAGGGATAGGGGAAAGCGCTGAAGCTTTCTTT.

On this clonotype: Likely a read error: the CDR3 ends without its conserved phenylalanine or tryptophan. Because the CDR3's place on the DNA is in doubt, the DNA is left out and the CDR3 is given as listed by TCRdb. This CDR3 reads CSATTDGTFIY. The chain uses TRBV20-1 and TRBJ1-4. Germline V gene lookup returns CDR1 DFQATT and CDR2 SNEGSKA (reference sequence). Including both end residues, the CDR3 is 11 amino acids long.

This clonotype was counted a few times. The rearrangement uses TRBV28 and TRBJ1-1, with 10 bases that match TRBD1. Germline lookup yields CDR1 MDHEN and CDR2 SYDVKM. The CDR3 consists of 15 residues. Unmatched junction bases numbered 11, after V lost 8 bases and J lost 5 bases. The CDR3 region is CASSRDRGSETEAFF. CDR3 nucleotides: TGTGCCAGCTCCCGGGACAGGGGATCAGAAACTGAAGCTTTCTTT.

This clonotype was found many times. This chain uses TRBV7-2 with TRBJ1-2; 7 bases are shared with TRBD1. With V trimmed by 4 bases and J by 1 base, 9 bases remained unmatched. CDR3 length: 16 residues. The germline V gene encodes CDR1 SGHTA and CDR2 FQGNSA. CDR3 region: CASSSTRDRHNYGYTF. CDR3 nucleotides: TGTGCCAGCAGCTCGACCCGGGACAGACATAACTATGGCTACACCTTC. The whole variable domain, remainder taken from reference TRBV7-2 and TRBJ1-2, is GAGVSQSPSNKVTEKGKDVELRCDPISGHTALYWYRQSLGQGLEFLIYFQGNSAPDKSGLPSDRFSAERTGGSVSTLTIQRTQQEDSAVYLCASSSTRDRHNYGYTFGSGTRLTVV.

This clonotype has at least ten counts. The genes are TRBV7-6 and TRBJ2-5; D assignment may be TRBD1 or TRBD2 (6 bases each). The germline CDR1 and CDR2 sequences are SGHVS and FNYEAQ. Trimming stripped 1 base from V and 2 bases from J, with 14 bases between. The CDR3 is 16 amino acids. CDR3 region: CASSLVGGLSQETQYF. CDR3 sequence (DNA): TGTGCCAGCAGCTTAGTTGGGGGGCTGAGTCAAGAGACCCAGTACTTC.

This clonotype came up a few times. The gene calls are TRBV12-3 or TRBV12-4 and TRBJ1-6; 8 bases line up with TRBD1. Unmatched junction bases numbered 11, after V lost 6 bases and J lost 10 bases. The CDR3 runs to 15 residues. This chain's CDR3 is CASSPRQGPGSPLHF. The DNA for the CDR3 is TGTGCCAGCAGCCCTCGACAGGGGCCGGGATCACCCCTCCACTTT.